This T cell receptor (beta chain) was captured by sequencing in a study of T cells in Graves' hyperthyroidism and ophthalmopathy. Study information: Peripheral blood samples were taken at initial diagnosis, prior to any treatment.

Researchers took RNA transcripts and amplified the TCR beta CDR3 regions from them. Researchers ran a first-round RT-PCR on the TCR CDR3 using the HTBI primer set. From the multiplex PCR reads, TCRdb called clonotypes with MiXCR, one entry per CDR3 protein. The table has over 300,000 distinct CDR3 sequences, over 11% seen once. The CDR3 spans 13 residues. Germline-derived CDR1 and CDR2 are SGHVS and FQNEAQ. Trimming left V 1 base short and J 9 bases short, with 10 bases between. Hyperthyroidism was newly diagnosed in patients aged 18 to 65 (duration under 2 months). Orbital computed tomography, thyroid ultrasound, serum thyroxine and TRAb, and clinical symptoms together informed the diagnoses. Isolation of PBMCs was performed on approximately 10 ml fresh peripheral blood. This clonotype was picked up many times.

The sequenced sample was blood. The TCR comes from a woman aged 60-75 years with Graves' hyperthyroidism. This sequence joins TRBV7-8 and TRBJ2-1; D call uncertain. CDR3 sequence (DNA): TGTGCCAGCAGCTTAGATTCCAGCTCTGAGCAGTTCTTC. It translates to CASSLDSSSEQFF.